The text below deals with one T cell receptor (beta chain). The antigen is not known. This sample is drawn from a study of shared clonotypes between healthy human individuals. Findings and caveats of the study: Among donors, sharing of clonotypes was expected to be affected by sequencing depth. In contrast to clonotypes shared by all four donors, non-shared clonotypes had lower generation probabilities. Generally, naive subsets came out with larger estimated richness than memory subsets. It was observed that roughly 5% of naive CD4 clonotypes were shared across several donors.

Generated by immunoSEQ multiplex PCR, the TCRdb table keeps only in-frame clones and is missing some. Of about 2.4 million clones listed, 93% are singletons. The receptor's source is a man between 18 and 29 years old in good health. Some clones in this sample may be carry-over from other donors' samples. The specimen sequenced was naive CD4+ T cells from PBMCs. Subset specified: CD45RA+ positively selected.

The CDR3 spells CASSGRGGRISTDTQYF. CDR3 nucleotides: TGTGCCAGCAGCGGACGGGGGGGGCGGATTAGCACAGATACGCAGTATTTT. This chain uses TRBV5-4 with TRBJ2-3; TRBD2 matches at 8 bases. Germline-derived CDR1 and CDR2 are SGHNT and YYREEE (reference sequence). This CDR3 spans 17 amino acids. The J segment lost 0 bases and the V segment lost 4 bases, leaving 10 bases of the junction unmatched. Looking up the rest from reference TRBV5-4 and TRBJ2-3 gives the full variable domain: ETGVTQSPTHLIKTRGQQVTLRCSSQSGHNTVSWYQQALGQGPQFIFQYYREEENGRGNFPPRFSGLQFPNYSSELNVNALELDDSALYLCASSGRGGRISTDTQYFGPGTRLTVL.